The 3 T cell receptor beta chains reported below all come from one sample, sequenced in a study of shared clonotypes between healthy human individuals. Profiled with immunoSEQ multiplex PCR; TCRdb holds only in-frame clones, not every one. The sample contains 1.6 million or so clones, roughly 96% of which appear only once. Sequencing used naive CD4+ T cells sorted from blood. Regarding subset: CD45RA+ positively selected. All receptors come from a man aged 30-40 years in good health.

The sample holds one count of this clone. The V gene is TRBV2, the J gene TRBJ2-5; D possibly corresponds to TRBD1 (5 bases). The CDR3 contains 13 residues. V gave up 5 bases and J gave up 3 bases, with 10 bases separating them. CDR1 and CDR2 from the germline V gene are SNHLY and FYNNEI. The CDR3 spells CASSREQEETQYF. In nucleotides, the CDR3 is TGTGCCAGCAGTAGAGAACAGGAAGAGACCCAGTACTTC.

The chain has TRBV18 and TRBJ1-5; D gene uncertain. This CDR3 has 14 amino acids. The V gene's germline CDR1 is KGHSH and CDR2 LQKENI. Deletions cut 1 base from V and 7 bases from J, with 11 bases between. The CDR3 bases are TGTGCCAGCTCACCACGTAGGGAAATACAGCCCCAGCATTTT. It specifies CASSPRREIQPQHF.

V usage is TRBV30 and J usage is TRBJ2-3; no firm D call. V gave up 1 base and J gave up 10 bases, with 12 bases separating them. CDR3 length: 12 residues. Germline CDR1 and CDR2: GTSNPN and SVGIG (reference sequence). The CDR3 loop is CAWSELGASQYF. The CDR3 nucleotides read TGTGCCTGGAGTGAGCTAGGAGCATCGCAGTATTTT.